This T cell receptor (beta chain) was observed in a study of cytomegalovirus exposure and HLA in healthy donors. The PCR employed 60 Vbeta primers together with 13 Jbeta primers. Method: immunoSEQ multiplex PCR; TCRdb's copy keeps in-frame clones and lacks some. This sample carries about 140,000 clones, about 75% of them seen once, and the ten largest clones take 1.5% to 2%. About this clone itself: Its antigen is as yet unknown.

Whole-study results and caveats: TCR beta V- and J-gene trimming, according to a later analysis, was linked to a missense DCLRE1C variant.

The receptor was derived from a woman aged 25 to 45 in good health and CMV-seronegative. The sequenced sample consisted of PBMCs.

DNA of the CDR3: TGCGCCAGCAGCCCGATAAAGCGGGGGGGGAGCACAGATACGCAGTATTTT. Protein sequence: CASSPIKRGGSTDTQYF. V usage is TRBV5-1 and J usage is TRBJ2-3, with 10 positions matching TRBD2. V shed 4 bases, J shed 0 bases, and the junction held 8 bases outside the gene matches. The CDR3 has 17 residues. Germline V gene sequence: CDR1 SGHRS, CDR2 YFSETQ.